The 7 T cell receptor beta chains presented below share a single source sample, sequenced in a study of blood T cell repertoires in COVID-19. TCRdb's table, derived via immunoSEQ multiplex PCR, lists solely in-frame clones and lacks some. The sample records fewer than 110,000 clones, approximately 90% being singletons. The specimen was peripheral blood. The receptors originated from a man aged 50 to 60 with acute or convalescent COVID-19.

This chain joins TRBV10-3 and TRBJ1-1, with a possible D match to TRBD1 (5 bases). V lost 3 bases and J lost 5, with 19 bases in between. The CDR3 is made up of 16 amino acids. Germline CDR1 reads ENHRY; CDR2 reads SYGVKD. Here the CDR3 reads CAISDPKQALATEAFF. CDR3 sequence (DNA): TGTGCCATCAGTGATCCTAAACAGGCCCTTGCGACTGAAGCTTTCTTT.

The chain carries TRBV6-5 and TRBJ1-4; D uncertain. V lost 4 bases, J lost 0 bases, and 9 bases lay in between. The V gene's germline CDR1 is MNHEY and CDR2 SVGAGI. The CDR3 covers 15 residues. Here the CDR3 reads CASSSPTATNEKLFF. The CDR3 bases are TGTGCCAGCAGTTCTCCAACTGCAACTAATGAAAAACTGTTTTTT.

DNA of the CDR3: TGCAGCGTTGAGGCTCCAGGGGGATACGAGCAGTACTTC. Translation gives CSVEAPGGYEQYF. V gene TRBV29-1 combines with J gene TRBJ2-7; 7 nucleotides agree with TRBD1. Germline lookup yields CDR1 SQVTM and CDR2 ANQGSEA. The V segment lost 3 bases and the J segment 4 bases; nucleotides outside the gene matches: 6. This CDR3 has 13 amino acids.

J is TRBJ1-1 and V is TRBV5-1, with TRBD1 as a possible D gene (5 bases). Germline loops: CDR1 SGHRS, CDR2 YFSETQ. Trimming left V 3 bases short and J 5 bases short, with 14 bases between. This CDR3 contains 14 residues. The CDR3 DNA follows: TGCGCCAGCAGCTGGGGCCCGGAGAGGACTGAAGCTTTCTTT. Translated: CASSWGPERTEAFF.

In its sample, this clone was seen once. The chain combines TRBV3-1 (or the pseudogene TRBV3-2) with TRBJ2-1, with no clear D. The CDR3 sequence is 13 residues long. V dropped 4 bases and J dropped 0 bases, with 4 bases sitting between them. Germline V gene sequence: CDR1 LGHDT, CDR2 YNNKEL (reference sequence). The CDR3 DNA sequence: TGTGCCAGCAGCCGGAGCTCCTACAATGAGCAGTTCTTC. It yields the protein CASSRSSYNEQFF.

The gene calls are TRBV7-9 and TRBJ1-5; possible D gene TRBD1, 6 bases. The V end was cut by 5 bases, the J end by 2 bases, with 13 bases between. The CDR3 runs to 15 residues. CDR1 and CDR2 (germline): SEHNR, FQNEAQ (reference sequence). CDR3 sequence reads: CASSPEGGGNQPQHF. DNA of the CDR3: TGTGCCAGCAGCCCGGAGGGGGGGGGCAATCAGCCCCAGCATTTT.

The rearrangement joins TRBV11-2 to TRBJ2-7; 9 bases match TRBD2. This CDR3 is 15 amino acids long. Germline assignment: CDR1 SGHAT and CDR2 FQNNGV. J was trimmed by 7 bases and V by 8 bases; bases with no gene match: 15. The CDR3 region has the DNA TGTGCCAGCTCGCCGGGAAGGCGACTAGCGGAAGAGCAGTACTTC. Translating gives CASSPGRRLAEEQYF.